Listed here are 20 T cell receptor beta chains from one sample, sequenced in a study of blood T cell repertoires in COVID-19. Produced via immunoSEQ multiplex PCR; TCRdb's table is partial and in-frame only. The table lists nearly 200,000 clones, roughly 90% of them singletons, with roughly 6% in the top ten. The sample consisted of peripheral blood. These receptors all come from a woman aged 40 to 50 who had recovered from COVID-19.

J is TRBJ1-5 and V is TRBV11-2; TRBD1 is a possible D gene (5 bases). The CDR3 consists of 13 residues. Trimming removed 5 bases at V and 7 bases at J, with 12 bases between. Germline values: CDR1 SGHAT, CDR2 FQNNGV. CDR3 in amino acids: CASSLREFQPQHF. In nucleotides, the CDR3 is TGTGCCAGCAGCCTCAGGGAATTCCAGCCCCAGCATTTT. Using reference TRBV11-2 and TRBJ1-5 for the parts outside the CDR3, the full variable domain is EAGVAQSPRYKIIEKRQSVAFWCNPISGHATLYWYQQILGQGPKLLIQFQNNGVVDDSQLPKDRFSAERLKGVDSTLKIQPAKLEDSAVYLCASSLREFQPQHFGDGTRLSIL.

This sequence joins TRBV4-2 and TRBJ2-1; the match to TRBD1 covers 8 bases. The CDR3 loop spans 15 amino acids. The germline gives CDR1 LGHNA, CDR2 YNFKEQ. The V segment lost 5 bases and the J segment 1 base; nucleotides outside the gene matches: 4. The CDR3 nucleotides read TGTGCCAGCAGCGCTACAGGGGGATCCTACAATGAGCAGTTCTTC. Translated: CASSATGGSYNEQFF.

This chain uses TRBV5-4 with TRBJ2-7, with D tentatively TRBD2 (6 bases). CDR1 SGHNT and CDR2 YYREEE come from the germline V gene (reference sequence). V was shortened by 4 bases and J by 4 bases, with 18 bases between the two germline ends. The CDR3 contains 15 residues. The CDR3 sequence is CASSPGGTAGYEQYF. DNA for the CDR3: TGTGCCAGCAGCCCTGGGGGGACGGCCGGATACGAGCAGTACTTC.

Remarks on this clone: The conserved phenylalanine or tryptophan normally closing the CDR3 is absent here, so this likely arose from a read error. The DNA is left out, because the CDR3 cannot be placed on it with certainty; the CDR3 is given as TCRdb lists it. The CDR3 protein is CASTDGPGGG. This chain uses TRBV2 with TRBJ1-1. Inclusive of both ends, the CDR3 amounts to 10 amino acids. CDR1 is SNHLY and CDR2 is FYNNEI in the germline V gene.

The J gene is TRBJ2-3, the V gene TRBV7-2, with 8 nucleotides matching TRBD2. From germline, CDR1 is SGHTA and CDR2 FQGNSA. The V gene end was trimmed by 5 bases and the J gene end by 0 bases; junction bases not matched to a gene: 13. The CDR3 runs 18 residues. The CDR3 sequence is CASSITSGEDLSTDTQYF. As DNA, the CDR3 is TGTGCCAGCAGCATCACTAGCGGAGAGGACCTGAGCACAGATACGCAGTATTTT.

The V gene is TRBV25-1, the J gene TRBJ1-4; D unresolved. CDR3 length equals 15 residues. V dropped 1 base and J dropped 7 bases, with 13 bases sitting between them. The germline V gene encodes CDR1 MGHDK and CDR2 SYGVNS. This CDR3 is CASSESRVGAEKLFF. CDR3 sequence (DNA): TGTGCCAGCAGTGAATCGAGGGTAGGAGCTGAAAAACTGTTTTTT.

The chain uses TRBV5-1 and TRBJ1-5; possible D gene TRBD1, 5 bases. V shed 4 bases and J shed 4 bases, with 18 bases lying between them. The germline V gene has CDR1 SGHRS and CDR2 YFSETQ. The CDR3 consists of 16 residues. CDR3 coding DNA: TGCGCCAGCAGCCCGGAGGGACGGGGAGGGAATCAGCCCCAGCATTTT. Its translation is CASSPEGRGGNQPQHF.

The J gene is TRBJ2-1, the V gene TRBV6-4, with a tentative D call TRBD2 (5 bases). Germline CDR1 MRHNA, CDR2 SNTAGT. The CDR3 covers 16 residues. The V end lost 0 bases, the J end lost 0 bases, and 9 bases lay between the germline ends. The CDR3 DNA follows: TGTGCCAGCAGTGACTCGATGGAGGTCTCCTACAATGAGCAGTTCTTC. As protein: CASSDSMEVSYNEQFF.

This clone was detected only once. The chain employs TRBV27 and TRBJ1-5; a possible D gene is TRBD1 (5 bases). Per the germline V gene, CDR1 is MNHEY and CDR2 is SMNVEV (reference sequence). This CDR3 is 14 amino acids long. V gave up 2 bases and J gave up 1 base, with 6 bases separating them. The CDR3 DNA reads TGTGCCAGCAGTTTACAGGGAAGCAATCAGCCCCAGCATTTT. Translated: CASSLQGSNQPQHF.

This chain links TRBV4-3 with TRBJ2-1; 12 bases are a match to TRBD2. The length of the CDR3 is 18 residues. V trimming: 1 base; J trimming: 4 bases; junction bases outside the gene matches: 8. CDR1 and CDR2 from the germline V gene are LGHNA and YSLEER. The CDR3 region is CASSQGATSGSWYNEQFF. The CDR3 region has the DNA TGCGCCAGCAGCCAAGGTGCGACTAGCGGGAGTTGGTACAATGAGCAGTTCTTC.

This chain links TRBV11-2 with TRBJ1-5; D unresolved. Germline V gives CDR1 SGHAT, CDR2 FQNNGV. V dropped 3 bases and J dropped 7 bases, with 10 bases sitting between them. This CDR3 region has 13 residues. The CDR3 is CASSFEREQPQHF. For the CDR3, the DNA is TGTGCCAGCAGCTTCGAACGGGAACAGCCCCAGCATTTT.

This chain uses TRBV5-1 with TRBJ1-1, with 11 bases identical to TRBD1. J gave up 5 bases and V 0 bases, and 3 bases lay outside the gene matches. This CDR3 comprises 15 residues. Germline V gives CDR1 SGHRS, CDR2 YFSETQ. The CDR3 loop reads CASSLAGQGGTEAFF. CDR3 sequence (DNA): TGCGCCAGCAGCTTGGCGGGACAGGGGGGTACTGAAGCTTTCTTT.

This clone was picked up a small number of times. The CDR3 is CASSEWQDFSYEQYF. The DNA of the CDR3 is TGTGCCAGCAGTGAATGGCAGGACTTCTCCTACGAGCAGTACTTC. The chain employs TRBV25-1 and TRBJ2-7; D is perhaps TRBD2 (5 bases). V was trimmed by 1 base and J by 0 bases, leaving 10 bases between them. This CDR3 contains 15 residues. Germline V CDR1 and CDR2: MGHDK, SYGVNS.

The CDR3 DNA reads TGTGCCAGCAGCCCGTCGGACAGGGGTAATTCACCCCTCCACTTT. It translates to CASSPSDRGNSPLHF. The rearrangement joins TRBV4-2 to TRBJ1-6, with 9 bases aligning to TRBD1. Trimming took 4 bases from V and 6 from J; bases not matched to a gene: 4. The germline V gene has CDR1 LGHNA and CDR2 YNFKEQ. CDR3 length: 15 amino acids.

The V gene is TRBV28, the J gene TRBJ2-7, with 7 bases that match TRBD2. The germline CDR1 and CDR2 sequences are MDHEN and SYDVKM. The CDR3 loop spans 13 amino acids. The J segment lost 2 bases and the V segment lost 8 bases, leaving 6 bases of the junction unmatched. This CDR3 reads CASSGGSTYEQYF. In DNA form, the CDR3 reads TGTGCCAGCTCCGGCGGGAGTACCTACGAGCAGTACTTC. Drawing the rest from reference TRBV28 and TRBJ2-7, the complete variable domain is DVKVTQSSRYLVKRTGEKVFLECVQDMDHENMFWYRQDPGLGLRLIYFSYDVKMKEKGDIPEGYSVSREKKERFSLILESASTNQTSMYLCASSGGSTYEQYFGPGTRLTVT.

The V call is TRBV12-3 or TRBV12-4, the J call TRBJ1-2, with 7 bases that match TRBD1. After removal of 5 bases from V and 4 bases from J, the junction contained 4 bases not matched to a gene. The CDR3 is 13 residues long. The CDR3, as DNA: TGTGCCAGCAGTATGACAGGGTCCTATGGCTACACCTTC. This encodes CASSMTGSYGYTF.

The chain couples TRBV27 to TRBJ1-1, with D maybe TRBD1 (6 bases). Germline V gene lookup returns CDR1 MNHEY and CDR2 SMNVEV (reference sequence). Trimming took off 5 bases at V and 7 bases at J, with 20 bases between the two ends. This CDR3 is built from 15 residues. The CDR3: CASSDPPGTRGEAFF. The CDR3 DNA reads TGTGCCAGCAGTGACCCGCCCGGGACACGAGGTGAAGCTTTCTTT.

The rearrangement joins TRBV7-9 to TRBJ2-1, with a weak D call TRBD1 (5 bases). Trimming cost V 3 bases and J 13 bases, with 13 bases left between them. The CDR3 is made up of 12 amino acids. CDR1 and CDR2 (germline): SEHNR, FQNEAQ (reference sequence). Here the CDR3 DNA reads TGTGCCAGCAGCTTCGCAGGGATGGATCAGTTCTTC. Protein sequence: CASSFAGMDQFF.

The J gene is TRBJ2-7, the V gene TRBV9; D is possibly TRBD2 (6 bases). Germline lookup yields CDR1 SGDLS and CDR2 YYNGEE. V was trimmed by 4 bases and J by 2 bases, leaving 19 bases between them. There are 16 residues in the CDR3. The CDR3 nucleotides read TGTGCCAGCAGCCCACTTGGGGAGGTCTACCCCTACGAGCAGTACTTC. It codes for CASSPLGEVYPYEQYF.

The CDR3 loop is CASSFDIGGPTDTQYF. CDR3 nucleotides: TGTGCCAGCAGTTTCGATATTGGAGGCCCCACAGATACGCAGTATTTT. The gene calls are TRBV27 and TRBJ2-3, with a tentative D call TRBD2 (5 bases). This CDR3 contains 16 residues. Germline-derived CDR1 and CDR2 are MNHEY and SMNVEV (reference sequence). The V and J ends lost 3 bases and 2 bases respectively, with 15 bases between them.